The clone carrying this T cell receptor (beta chain) was picked up a small number of times. Its antigen remains unidentified. The V end lost 6 bases, the J end lost 4 bases, and 13 bases lay between the germline ends. This CDR3 spans 15 amino acids. The data belong to a study of CD8 T cells in ankylosing spondylitis. Libraries of TCR beta came from quantitative 5'-RACE with molecular barcodes. TCRdb fed the 5' RACE reads into MiXCR, producing one record per CDR3 protein. The sample consists of some 30,000 distinct CDR3 sequences, 13% to 15% of them appearing once. General observations from the study: In ankylosing spondylitis blood, a motif of seven to nine highly homologous TCR beta variants appeared characteristic. Matched ankylosing spondylitis synovial fluid reportedly contained a significantly enriched population of disease-linked clones.

Sequencing input: blood. The clonotype originates from a male donor with ankylosing spondylitis or in good health (not recorded which). The chain employs TRBV12-3 or TRBV12-4 and TRBJ2-6; a possible D gene is TRBD1 (5 bases). CDR3 in DNA: TGTGCCAGCAGATATACAGGTACCGGGGCCAACGTCCTGACTTTC. Its translation: CASRYTGTGANVLTF.